This T cell receptor beta chain was captured in a study of cytomegalovirus exposure and HLA in healthy donors. Study-wide results and caveats: Based on reports, TCR beta sequences accurately predicted HLA-A and HLA-B alleles for most subjects. Looking again later, the authors saw that most CMV-associated TCR beta chains seemed HLA-restricted.

The PCR ran on 60 Vbeta and 13 Jbeta primers. Using immunoSEQ multiplex PCR, the repertoire was profiled, and TCRdb retains in-frame clones only, with some absent. The sample gives some 180,000 clones, roughly 77% of which show up once; under 2.5% is in the top ten. With regard to this clone: Its antigen is still unknown.

Unrecorded immune exposure was likely among donors, who were nominally healthy when sampled. This CDR3 has 13 residues. Trimming stripped 8 bases from V and 5 bases from J, with 12 bases between. Germline CDR1 and CDR2: MGHDK and SYGVNS. The chain recombines TRBV25-1 with TRBJ1-4; D is unresolved. Sequencing was done on a sample of PBMCs. The TCR was taken from a woman under 40 in good health and CMV-seropositive. This CDR3 is CASGAGRNEKLFF. CDR3 nucleotide sequence: TGTGCCAGCGGCGCGGGTAGGAATGAAAAACTGTTTTTT.